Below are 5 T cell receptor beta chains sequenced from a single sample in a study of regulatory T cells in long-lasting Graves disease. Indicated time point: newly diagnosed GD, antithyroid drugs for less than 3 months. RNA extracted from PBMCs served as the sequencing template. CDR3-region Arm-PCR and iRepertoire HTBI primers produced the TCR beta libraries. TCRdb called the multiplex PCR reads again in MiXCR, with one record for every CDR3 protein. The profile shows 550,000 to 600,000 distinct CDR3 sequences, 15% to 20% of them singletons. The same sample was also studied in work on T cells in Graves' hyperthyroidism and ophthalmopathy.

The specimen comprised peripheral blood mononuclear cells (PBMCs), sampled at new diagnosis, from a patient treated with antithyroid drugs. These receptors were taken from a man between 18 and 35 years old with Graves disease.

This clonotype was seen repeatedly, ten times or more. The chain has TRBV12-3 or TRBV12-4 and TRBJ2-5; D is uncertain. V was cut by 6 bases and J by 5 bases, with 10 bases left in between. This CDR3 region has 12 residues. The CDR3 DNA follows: TGTGCCAGCAGGGACCACACGGAGACCCAGTACTTC. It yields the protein CASRDHTETQYF.

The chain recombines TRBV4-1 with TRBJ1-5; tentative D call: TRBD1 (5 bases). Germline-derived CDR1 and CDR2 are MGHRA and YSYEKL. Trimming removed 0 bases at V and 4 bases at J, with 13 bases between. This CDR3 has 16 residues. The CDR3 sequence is CASSQEGPVGNQPQHF. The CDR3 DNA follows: TGCGCCAGCAGCCAAGAGGGACCGGTGGGGAATCAGCCCCAGCATTTT.

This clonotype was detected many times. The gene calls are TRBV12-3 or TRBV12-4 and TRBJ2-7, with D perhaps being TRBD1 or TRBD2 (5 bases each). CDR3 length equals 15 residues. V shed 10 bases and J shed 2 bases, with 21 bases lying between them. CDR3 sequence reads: CAIPWGNNLPYEQYF. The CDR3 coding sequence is TGTGCCATCCCCTGGGGGAACAACCTTCCCTACGAGCAGTACTTC.

In nucleotides, the CDR3 is TGTGCCAGTAGTATACTGTTGGCCTCAATCTATGGCTACACCTTC. Translation: CASSILLASIYGYTF. The chain uses TRBV19 and TRBJ1-2; no firm D call. Germline V gene data show CDR1 as LNHDA and CDR2 as SQIVND (reference sequence). Trimming shortened V by 2 bases and J by 4 bases, and 14 bases separated the two germline ends. The CDR3 has 15 amino acids.

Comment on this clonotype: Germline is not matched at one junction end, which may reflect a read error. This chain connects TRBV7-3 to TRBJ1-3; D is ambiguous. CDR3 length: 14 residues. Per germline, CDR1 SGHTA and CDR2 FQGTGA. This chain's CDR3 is CASSLGLPGDTIYF. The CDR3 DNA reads TGTGCCAGCAGCTTAGGACTCCCTGGAGACACCATATATTTT.